The 28 T cell receptor beta chains below all came from one sample that was sequenced in a study of blood T cell repertoires in COVID-19. Some clones are missing from TCRdb's copy, which holds only in-frame ones; the method was immunoSEQ multiplex PCR. The sample includes approximately 400,000 clones, 75% to 90% of them seen just once. Sequenced input: PBMCs or T cells enriched from blood (not recorded which). These receptor sequences come from a woman between 50 and 59 years old who had recovered from COVID-19.

The genes are TRBV19 and TRBJ1-1, with D maybe TRBD1 (6 bases). V dropped 6 bases and J dropped 4 bases, with 15 bases sitting between them. Germline CDR1 reads LNHDA; CDR2 reads SQIVND (reference sequence). This CDR3 region has 14 residues. The CDR3 DNA is TGTGCCAGTAGAAACAGGGCGTTGGTCACTGAAGCTTTCTTT. Protein product: CASRNRALVTEAFF.

This chain links TRBV7-3 with TRBJ1-1; a weak D match, TRBD1 (5 bases). The ends were cut back, 5 bases at V and 8 bases at J, with 21 bases in the middle. The CDR3 loop spans 15 amino acids. CDR1 and CDR2 (germline): SGHTA, FQGTGA. For the CDR3, the DNA is TGTGCCAGCAGCCCACAGCAGACTCTTGGGGGGGAAGCTTTCTTT. Translated, it gives CASSPQQTLGGEAFF.

The rearrangement uses TRBV5-5 and TRBJ2-3; perhaps TRBD2 as D (6 bases). Germline V gene data show CDR1 as SGHKS and CDR2 as YYEKEE (reference sequence). This CDR3 has 14 amino acids. Between the trimmed V and J ends, which lost 1 base and 9 bases, there was a span of 15 bases. The CDR3 DNA sequence: TGTGCCAGCAGCTTGCGTCCTAGGGAGGACACGCAGTATTTT. Protein sequence: CASSLRPREDTQYF.

A note on this clone: At the DNA level, this CDR3 is encoded by other sequences in the same sample as well. The genes are TRBV11-2 and TRBJ1-1, with D possibly being TRBD1 (5 bases). The V gene lost 3 bases and the J gene lost 1 base, with 9 bases spanning the gap. CDR1 is SGHAT, CDR2 FQNNGV, per germline. This CDR3 has 14 amino acids. In DNA, the CDR3 is TGTGCCAGCAGCTTGACAGACAGGAACACTGAAGCTTTCTTT. This codes for CASSLTDRNTEAFF.

This clone is a singleton in its sample. The CDR3 region is CASSFTRGSGGYEQYF. CDR3 DNA sequence: TGCGCCAGCAGCTTTACGCGGGGGTCCGGGGGCTACGAGCAGTACTTC. The chain has TRBV5-1 and TRBJ2-7; 7 bases map to TRBD2. Germline V gives CDR1 SGHRS, CDR2 YFSETQ. The CDR3 runs 16 residues. V trimming: 2 bases; J trimming: 3 bases; junction bases outside the gene matches: 11.

This clone was seen once. The V gene is TRBV27, the J gene TRBJ1-1, with D perhaps matching TRBD1 (5 bases). V was cut by 3 bases and J by 8 bases, with 13 bases left in between. Germline loops: CDR1 MNHEY, CDR2 SMNVEV (reference sequence). The length of the CDR3 is 13 residues. In nucleotides, the CDR3 is TGTGCCAGCAGTTTTGGAGGGGCGCGCGAAGCTTTCTTT. It translates to CASSFGGAREAFF.

The CDR3 spells CASSEQGGTEAFF. The CDR3 DNA is TGTGCCAGTAGCGAACAGGGAGGGACTGAAGCTTTCTTT. The rearrangement uses TRBV19 and TRBJ1-1; D possibly corresponds to TRBD1 (6 bases). This CDR3 is built from 13 residues. Trimming took off 6 bases at V and 5 bases at J, with 13 bases between the two ends. Germline V gives CDR1 LNHDA, CDR2 SQIVND (reference sequence).

V is TRBV27 and J is TRBJ1-6; D is possibly TRBD1 (6 bases). The germline CDR1 and CDR2 sequences are MNHEY and SMNVEV (reference sequence). Trimming took 2 bases from V and 7 from J, leaving 15 bases between them. CDR3 length equals 16 residues. The CDR3 coding sequence is TGTGCCAGCAGTTTAATGGGGGCGGGTGACAATTCACCCCTCCACTTT. Amino acid sequence: CASSLMGAGDNSPLHF.

The chain uses TRBV7-9 and TRBJ2-5; possibly TRBD1 for D (6 bases). The germline CDR1 and CDR2 sequences are SEHNR and FQNEAQ (reference sequence). The V gene lost 6 bases and the J gene lost 0 bases, with 14 bases spanning the gap. This CDR3 is 15 amino acids long. The CDR3 nucleotides are TGTGCCAGCAGTAGACAGGAGACTTACCAAGAGACCCAGTACTTC. Translation: CASSRQETYQETQYF.

The table lists this clone with a few counts. V gene TRBV7-3 combines with J gene TRBJ2-2, with 9 bases identical to TRBD1. This CDR3 contains 15 residues. Germline loops: CDR1 SGHTA, CDR2 FQGTGA. V was clipped by 2 bases and J by 6 bases; unmatched bases: 4. CDR3: CASSLGGQGAGELFF. The CDR3 region has the DNA TGTGCCAGCAGCTTAGGGGGACAGGGTGCCGGGGAGCTGTTTTTT.

V usage is TRBV19 and J usage is TRBJ1-2; TRBD1 aligns across 7 bases. CDR1 LNHDA and CDR2 SQIVND come from the germline V gene (reference sequence). The V segment lost 5 bases and the J segment 2 bases; nucleotides outside the gene matches: 5. This CDR3 contains 14 residues. The CDR3 nucleotides read TGTGCCAGTAGTCCAGGACAGGTAAACTATGGCTACACCTTC. Translated, it gives CASSPGQVNYGYTF.

The V gene is TRBV30, the J gene TRBJ1-1; D is ambiguous. Germline CDR1 GTSNPN, CDR2 SVGIG (reference sequence). The CDR3 has 12 residues. Trimming cost V 2 bases and J 2 bases, with 6 bases left between them. The CDR3 loop reads CAWSQRNTEAFF. The CDR3 nucleotides read TGTGCCTGGAGTCAGCGAAACACTGAAGCTTTCTTT.

In its sample, this clone was seen a few times. The same CDR3 can be traced to other DNA sequences in this sample. The rearrangement uses TRBV25-1 and TRBJ1-2; 7 bases fit TRBD1. CDR1 and CDR2 from the germline V gene are MGHDK and SYGVNS. The CDR3 loop spans 13 amino acids. V shed 1 base, J shed 4 bases, and the junction held 0 bases outside the gene matches. This CDR3 is CASSESGGYGYTF. Here the CDR3 DNA reads TGTGCCAGCAGTGAATCAGGGGGCTATGGCTACACCTTC.

The chain combines TRBV12-3 or TRBV12-4 with TRBJ1-2; 9 bases align to TRBD1. This CDR3 comprises 13 residues. V lost 6 bases and J lost 5; bases outside the gene matches: 4. CDR3 DNA: TGTGCCAGCAGGGGGACAGGGTTATATGGCTACACCTTC. Its translation is CASRGTGLYGYTF.

This clone was seen a few times. This specimen includes other DNA sequences encoding the same CDR3. The chain is built from TRBV4-2 and TRBJ2-3, with D maybe TRBD1 (6 bases). V was trimmed by 0 bases and J by 0 bases, leaving 7 bases between them. The CDR3 extends over 15 amino acids. Germline-derived CDR1 and CDR2 are LGHNA and YNFKEQ. The CDR3, as DNA: TGTGCCAGCAGCCAAGACGGACAGAGCACAGATACGCAGTATTTT. Its protein product is CASSQDGQSTDTQYF.

This clone has just one count. V is TRBV6-5 and J is TRBJ2-1, with TRBD1 as a possible D gene (8 bases). V gave up 6 bases and J gave up 8 bases, with 17 bases separating them. Germline CDR1 MNHEY, CDR2 SVGAGI. The CDR3 is 14 residues long. The chain's CDR3 is CASRNRGGPDEQFF. The CDR3 DNA sequence: TGTGCCAGCAGAAACAGGGGGGGTCCGGATGAGCAGTTCTTC.

This chain uses TRBV19 with TRBJ1-1; 9 nucleotides line up with TRBD1. The CDR3 sequence is 13 residues long. Germline CDR1 is LNHDA and CDR2 is SQIVND (reference sequence). Trimming took 5 bases from V and 7 from J; bases not matched to a gene: 5. CDR3 protein: CASSPGQGLEAFF. The CDR3 DNA reads TGTGCCAGTAGTCCCGGACAGGGGCTTGAAGCTTTCTTT.

The rearrangement joins TRBV6-5 to TRBJ1-2, with D unclear. This CDR3 region has 13 residues. The germline V and J ends were trimmed by 6 bases and 7 bases, with 15 bases remaining between them. CDR1 and CDR2 from the germline V gene are MNHEY and SVGAGI. CDR3 region: CASSKRRRGGYTF. CDR3 coding DNA: TGTGCCAGCAGCAAACGGCGGCGCGGTGGCTACACCTTC.

The V and J genes are TRBV7-3 and TRBJ1-1, with a weak D call TRBD1 (5 bases). CDR1 is SGHTA, CDR2 FQGTGA, per germline. This CDR3 has 16 amino acids. The V gene lost 4 bases and the J gene lost 0 bases, with 15 bases spanning the gap. The CDR3 region has the DNA TGTGCCAGCAGCTCCTCTGGGGGGAGGATGAACACTGAAGCTTTCTTT. Protein product: CASSSSGGRMNTEAFF.

The chain has TRBV28 and TRBJ2-2, with D maybe TRBD1 (5 bases). Germline V lookup: CDR1 MDHEN, CDR2 SYDVKM. This CDR3 has 14 residues. V was clipped by 3 bases and J by 6 bases, with 11 bases between them. The CDR3 is CASSFTRVSGELFF. CDR3 sequence (DNA): TGTGCCAGCAGTTTCACCAGGGTTTCCGGGGAGCTGTTTTTT.

J is TRBJ1-2 and V is TRBV5-6, with a tentative D call TRBD1 (6 bases). This CDR3 has 15 amino acids. Trimming took 1 base from V and 8 from J, leaving 18 bases between them. Germline assignment: CDR1 SGHDT and CDR2 YYEEEE. The CDR3 DNA reads TGTGCCAGCAGCTTGAAGCCCGCGGGGGGCCGAGGCTACACCTTC. Translating it yields CASSLKPAGGRGYTF.

The genes are TRBV4-1 and TRBJ2-5; 7 bases fit TRBD1. Germline V lookup: CDR1 MGHRA, CDR2 YSYEKL. After removal of 6 bases from V and 2 bases from J, the junction contained 12 bases not matched to a gene. The CDR3 has 16 amino acids. For the CDR3, the DNA is TGCGCCAGCAGGTACCGGGCAGGGGGACAACAAGAGACCCAGTACTTC. Translated, it gives CASRYRAGGQQETQYF.

This clone has only one observation. This sequence joins TRBV9 and TRBJ2-3; D not resolved. Germline-derived CDR1 and CDR2 are SGDLS and YYNGEE. Trimming took 0 bases from V and 0 from J, leaving 8 bases between them. The CDR3 covers 15 residues. DNA for the CDR3: TGTGCCAGCAGCGTAGGGGCTCCAAGCACAGATACGCAGTATTTT. Residues: CASSVGAPSTDTQYF.

The chain employs TRBV6-1 and TRBJ1-1; D is unclear. The germline gives CDR1 MNHNS, CDR2 SASEGT. V lost 0 bases and J 1 base, leaving 9 bases between the germline ends. The CDR3 length is 15 residues. The DNA of the CDR3 is TGTGCCAGCAGTGAAGCGCTTCGCGGGAACACTGAAGCTTTCTTT. Its protein is CASSEALRGNTEAFF.

This CDR3 is CASSLEAASVVYTF. The DNA for the CDR3 is TGCGCCAGCAGCTTGGAAGCAGCTAGTGTAGTATACACCTTC. The chain couples TRBV5-1 to TRBJ1-2; D is uncertain. The CDR3 length is 14 residues. Trimming left V 0 bases short and J 11 bases short, with 17 bases between. Germline-derived CDR1 and CDR2 are SGHRS and YFSETQ.

This chain uses TRBV7-2 with TRBJ2-7; possible D gene TRBD1, 5 bases. Per the germline V gene, CDR1 is SGHTA and CDR2 is FQGNSA. V was clipped by 5 bases and J by 8 bases, with 16 bases between them. The CDR3 length is 13 residues. The CDR3 region is CASSPPRQNKQYF. The DNA of the CDR3 is TGTGCCAGCAGCCCCCCTCGACAGAACAAGCAGTACTTC.

The table lists this clone with a few counts. The chain recombines TRBV29-1 with TRBJ1-1; D gene uncertain. The CDR3 loop spans 13 amino acids. Trimming took 6 bases from V and 4 from J, leaving 15 bases between them. Germline CDR1 is SQVTM and CDR2 is ANQGSEA. The CDR3: CSVLYRGSTEAFF. In DNA, the CDR3 is TGCAGCGTCTTATACCGGGGAAGCACTGAAGCTTTCTTT.

This clone was counted a few times. This chain joins TRBV30 and TRBJ1-2, with D perhaps TRBD1 (6 bases). The V gene's germline CDR1 is GTSNPN and CDR2 SVGIG (reference sequence). Trimming removed 2 bases at V and 8 bases at J, with 21 bases between. The CDR3 contains 15 residues. CDR3 region: CAWSPLHGGAIGYTF. The CDR3 bases are TGTGCCTGGAGTCCCCTCCACGGGGGGGCTATCGGCTACACCTTC.